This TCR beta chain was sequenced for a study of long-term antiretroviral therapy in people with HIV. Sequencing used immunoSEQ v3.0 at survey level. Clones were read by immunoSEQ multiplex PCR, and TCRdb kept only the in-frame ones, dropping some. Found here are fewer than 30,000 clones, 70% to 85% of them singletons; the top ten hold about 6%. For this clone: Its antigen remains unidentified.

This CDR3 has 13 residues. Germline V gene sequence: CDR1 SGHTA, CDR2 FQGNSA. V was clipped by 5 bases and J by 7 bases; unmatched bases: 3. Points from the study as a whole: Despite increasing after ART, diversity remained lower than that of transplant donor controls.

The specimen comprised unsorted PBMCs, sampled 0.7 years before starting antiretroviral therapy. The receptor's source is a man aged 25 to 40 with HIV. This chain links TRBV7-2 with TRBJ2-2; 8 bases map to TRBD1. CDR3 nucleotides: TGTGCCAGCAGCCAGGGGGCGTACGGGGAGCTGTTTTTT. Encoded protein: CASSQGAYGELFF. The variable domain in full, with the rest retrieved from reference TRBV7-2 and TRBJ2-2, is GAGVSQSPSNKVTEKGKDVELRCDPISGHTALYWYRQSLGQGLEFLIYFQGNSAPDKSGLPSDRFSAERTGGSVSTLTIQRTQQEDSAVYLCASSQGAYGELFFGEGSRLTVL.